This T cell receptor (beta chain) was sequenced during a study of CD8+CD57+ T cells in acquired aplastic anemia. The V gene end was trimmed by 6 bases and the J gene end by 4 bases; junction bases not matched to a gene: 10. The length of the CDR3 is 15 residues. CDR1 and CDR2 from the germline V gene are WNHNN and SYGVQD (reference sequence). CD8+CD57+ cell expansion had been shown by flow cytometry in patients chosen for sequencing. Researchers used genomic DNA as the template to profile TCR beta VDJ and CDR3. TCRdb reanalysed the reads using MiXCR and keeps one entry per CDR3 protein. The sample consists of roughly 200,000 distinct CDR3 sequences, roughly three fifths of them appearing once.

The chain uses TRBV10-1 and TRBJ1-1; 8 bases align to TRBD1. The sequencing sample was made of sorted CD4+, CD8+, or CD8+CD57+ T cells (not recorded which) from PBMCs. The sequence came from a human donor with aplastic anemia. Here the CDR3 DNA reads TGCGCCAGCAGCCTCGGACAGGGAAGGGGCACTGAAGCTTTCTTT. It is translated as CASSLGQGRGTEAFF.